These 32 T cell receptor beta chains share one sample of origin, sequenced in a study of spatial heterogeneity in lung cancer (dated by TCRdb to about 2019). What this sample's time point label stands for: blood at routine non-recurrence follow-up after resection. The protocol used for the library was 5' RACE. The data were produced on a NextSeq 500. Using fastp at Q25 and MiXCR, TCRdb reprocessed the public reads and kept productive beta chains. Rows are combined by CDR3 protein, so each entry shows the most common genes and DNA. The sample table shows 43,000 or so distinct CDR3 sequences, and about 12% are seen once. Roughly a third of the sample lies in the top ten. The sample consisted of PBMCs, taken at follow-up. The receptors originated from a male donor with early-stage non-small cell lung cancer.

At least ten counts were recorded for this clonotype. This chain links TRBV2 with TRBJ2-5, with D perhaps TRBD1 (6 bases). Trimming pared 6 bases from V and 5 bases from J, leaving 16 bases between. The CDR3 extends over 14 amino acids. From germline, CDR1 is SNHLY and CDR2 FYNNEI. In nucleotides, the CDR3 is TGTGCCAGCAGAGACACAGGGAACCTGGAGACCCAGTACTTC. It yields the protein CASRDTGNLETQYF.

This clonotype has at least ten counts. This chain connects TRBV15 to TRBJ2-7; 8 bases are a match to TRBD1. CDR1 and CDR2 from the germline V gene are LNHNV and YYDKDF (reference sequence). The CDR3 sequence is 13 residues long. J lost 6 bases, V lost 2 bases, and 3 bases had no gene match. The CDR3 loop is CATSRYRGSEQYF. CDR3 DNA: TGTGCCACCAGCAGATACAGGGGGTCCGAGCAGTACTTC.

The chain uses TRBV12-3 or TRBV12-4 and TRBJ2-7; D gene unclear. The CDR3 has 14 residues. V lost 3 bases to trimming and J lost 3 bases, with 12 bases between them. The CDR3 DNA follows: TGTGCCAGCAGTTTTGGTAGCAGAGTCTACGAGCAGTACTTC. Protein sequence: CASSFGSRVYEQYF.

This CDR3 is CASSPYRNTGELFF. CDR3 sequence (DNA): TGTGCCAGCAGCCCGTACAGGAACACCGGGGAGCTGTTTTTT. The J gene is TRBJ2-2, the V gene TRBV7-2; D unresolved. Trimming took off 5 bases at V and 1 base at J, with 8 bases between the two ends. This CDR3 has 14 amino acids. Per germline, CDR1 SGHTA and CDR2 FQGNSA.

The genes are TRBV20-1 and TRBJ1-6; 7 bases agree with TRBD1. V was pared by 6 bases and J by 12 bases, with 5 bases of the junction left unmatched. Germline CDR1 reads DFQATT; CDR2 reads SNEGSKA (reference sequence). This CDR3 is built from 11 residues. The CDR3 sequence is CSATGEGPLHF. DNA for the CDR3: TGCAGTGCAACAGGGGAGGGACCCCTCCACTTT.

This clonotype was detected many times. The chain combines TRBV7-2 with TRBJ2-5; D might be TRBD1 or TRBD2, each matching 6 bases. Per germline, CDR1 SGHTA and CDR2 FQGNSA. V lost 6 bases and J 0 bases, leaving 23 bases between the germline ends. The CDR3 sequence is 18 residues long. The CDR3 is CASRERGSRRDYQETQYF. In nucleotides, the CDR3 is TGTGCCAGCAGAGAAAGGGGGTCGCGGCGGGACTACCAAGAGACCCAGTACTTC.

This clonotype was detected many times. The chain recombines TRBV27 with TRBJ1-2; TRBD1 matches 7 bases. Germline V lookup: CDR1 MNHEY, CDR2 SMNVEV (reference sequence). The CDR3 runs to 13 residues. The trim removed 3 bases at V and 8 bases at J, leaving 6 bases unmatched. The CDR3 region is CASSFRAGGGYTF. The CDR3 coding sequence is TGTGCCAGCAGTTTTCGTGCAGGGGGAGGCTACACCTTC.

This clonotype was recorded many times. The gene calls are TRBV18 and TRBJ1-1; D is uncertain. The CDR3 covers 13 residues. V was cut by 2 bases and J by 4 bases, with 8 bases left in between. The germline V gene has CDR1 KGHSH and CDR2 LQKENI. The CDR3 reads CASSPELVTEAFF. CDR3 coding DNA: TGTGCCAGCTCACCAGAGTTAGTCACTGAAGCTTTCTTT.

This clonotype was recorded a few times. The chain uses TRBV11-2 and TRBJ1-6; D gene ambiguous. The CDR3 has 18 amino acids. Germline V CDR1 and CDR2: SGHAT, FQNNGV. Trimming took off 0 bases at V and 0 bases at J, with 12 bases between the two ends. DNA for the CDR3: TGTGCCAGCAGCTTAGAGGGCACCGGGAGCTCCTATAATTCACCCCTCCACTTT. Its translation is CASSLEGTGSSYNSPLHF.

This clonotype was counted between two and nine times. V and J are TRBV21-1 and TRBJ2-3. TRBV21-1 is noted as a pseudogene. The CDR3 loop spans 18 amino acids. The CDR3 spells CASSKGLAANDGTDTQYF. The CDR3 DNA is TGTGCCAGCAGCAAAGGGTTAGCAGCGAATGATGGCACAGATACGCAGTATTTT.

This clonotype was seen many times. V usage is TRBV12-3 or TRBV12-4 and J usage is TRBJ1-2, with D uncertain. This CDR3 contains 12 residues. Trimming removed 5 bases at V and 6 bases at J, with 10 bases between. DNA for the CDR3: TGTGCCAGCAGTGACGACACAAATGGCTACACCTTC. This gives the protein CASSDDTNGYTF.

There are many counts of this clonotype. The rearrangement links TRBV2 to TRBJ2-1, with TRBD1 identical over 7 bases. This CDR3 region has 13 residues. With V trimmed by 6 bases and J by 4 bases, 3 bases remained unmatched. Per germline, CDR1 SNHLY and CDR2 FYNNEI. The CDR3 nucleotides read TGTGCCAGCAGAGGGGACAGTTACAATGAGCAGTTCTTC. Residues: CASRGDSYNEQFF.

This clonotype was counted at least ten times. The chain is built from TRBV6-5 and TRBJ1-6, with D unclear. The CDR3 runs 15 residues. In germline, CDR1 is MNHEY, CDR2 SVGAGI. V was cut by 7 bases and J by 7 bases, with 17 bases left in between. Here the CDR3 reads CASKPPDGYNSPLHF. For the CDR3, the DNA is TGTGCCAGCAAACCCCCTGACGGGTACAATTCACCCCTCCACTTT.

As regards this clonotype: This clone may be a read error of a much larger clone one base away. The chain has TRBV11-2 and TRBJ1-2, with 8 bases matching TRBD1. The trim removed 5 bases at V and 4 bases at J, leaving 9 bases unmatched. This CDR3 spans 15 amino acids. The germline V gene encodes CDR1 SGHAT and CDR2 FQNNGV. The DNA for the CDR3 is TGTGCCAGCAGCCTGGACAGGGCGGTCATCTATGGCTACACCTTC. Amino acid sequence: CASSLDRAVIYGYTF.

This clonotype was picked up many times. The chain has TRBV5-6 and TRBJ2-1; D not resolved. The length of the CDR3 is 11 residues. Trimming removed 1 base from V and 9 bases from J, with 5 bases in between. Germline V gene lookup returns CDR1 SGHDT and CDR2 YYEEEE. The CDR3: CASSLRVEQFF. In DNA form, the CDR3 reads TGTGCCAGCAGCTTGAGGGTTGAGCAGTTCTTC.

The genes are TRBV20-1 and TRBJ2-5; unclear D gene. The CDR3 extends over 12 amino acids. Germline CDR1 DFQATT, CDR2 SNEGSKA (reference sequence). V lost 3 bases, J lost 5 bases, and 10 bases lay in between. CDR3 sequence reads: CSASLLGETQYF. DNA of the CDR3: TGCAGTGCTAGTCTTTTAGGGGAGACCCAGTACTTC.

This clonotype turned up a few times. This chain links TRBV20-1 with TRBJ2-2; D uncertain. Trimming pared 6 bases from V and 3 bases from J, leaving 14 bases between. CDR1 and CDR2 (germline): DFQATT, SNEGSKA (reference sequence). The CDR3 has 14 residues. The CDR3: CSAQRERDTGELFF. The CDR3 DNA sequence: TGCAGTGCCCAGCGAGAGCGCGACACCGGGGAGCTGTTTTTT.

This clonotype was observed many times. V gene TRBV12-3 or TRBV12-4 combines with J gene TRBJ2-5; D unclear. The CDR3 covers 11 residues. Trimming left V 3 bases short and J 5 bases short, with 4 bases between. The CDR3 is CASSFRETQYF. DNA for the CDR3: TGTGCCAGCAGTTTCAGGGAGACCCAGTACTTC.

At least ten counts were recorded for this clonotype. Because the CDR3's place on the DNA is in doubt, the DNA is left out and the CDR3 is given as listed by TCRdb. V gene TRBV21-1 combines with J gene TRBJ2-7; TRBD1, as called in the table, went unchecked against the DNA. TRBV21-1 is designated a pseudogene. The CDR3 spans 14 residues, counting both ends. This chain's CDR3 is CASSVGQGSYEQYF.

This clonotype was recorded at least ten times. This sequence joins TRBV24-1 and TRBJ2-1; 9 bases align to TRBD1. Germline loops: CDR1 KGHDR, CDR2 SFDVKD. J lost 9 bases, V lost 6 bases, and 11 bases had no gene match. The CDR3 length is 15 residues. CDR3 in DNA: TGTGCCACCAGTAGCCCGGGACAGGGTAGAAGTGAGCAGTTCTTC. Its protein product is CATSSPGQGRSEQFF.

A few counts support this clonotype. The chain joins TRBV30 to TRBJ2-5; the D is unclear. The CDR3 loop spans 12 amino acids. The V end was cut by 4 bases, the J end by 2 bases, with 8 bases between. Germline CDR1 is GTSNPN and CDR2 is SVGIG (reference sequence). CDR3 in DNA: TGTGCCTGGACGCTACAACAAGAGACCCAGTACTTC. It specifies CAWTLQQETQYF. Looking up the rest from reference TRBV30 and TRBJ2-5 gives the full variable domain: SQTIHQWPATLVQPVGSPLSLECTVEGTSNPNLYWYRQAAGRGLQLLFYSVGIGQISSEVPQNLSASRPQDRQFILSSKKLLLSDSGFYLCAWTLQQETQYFGPGTRLLVL.

This clonotype was observed many times. V gene TRBV18 combines with J gene TRBJ2-1; D perhaps matches TRBD1 (6 bases). CDR3 size: 15 residues. The V end was cut by 4 bases, the J end by 9 bases, with 19 bases between. CDR1 and CDR2 (germline): KGHSH, LQKENI. As DNA, the CDR3 is TGTGCCAGCTCACTTCAAGAGGCCCAGGGGAGTGAGCAGTTCTTC. This translates into CASSLQEAQGSEQFF.

V usage is TRBV7-2 and J usage is TRBJ2-5, with D perhaps assigned TRBD1 or TRBD2 (6 bases each). V lost 5 bases and J lost 2, with 15 bases in between. The CDR3 is 15 residues long. CDR1 SGHTA and CDR2 FQGNSA come from the germline V gene. For the CDR3, the DNA is TGTGCCAGCAGCCCGTGGGGGGCATCGCAAGAGACCCAGTACTTC. Protein: CASSPWGASQETQYF.

The V gene is TRBV20-1, the J gene TRBJ2-5, with D tentatively TRBD2 (7 bases). This CDR3 has 12 amino acids. Trimming cost V 3 bases and J 4 bases, with 9 bases left between them. Germline lookup yields CDR1 DFQATT and CDR2 SNEGSKA (reference sequence). The CDR3 DNA sequence: TGCAGTGCTAGGGGGGGGCCAGAGACCCAGTACTTC. Protein sequence: CSARGGPETQYF.

This clonotype came up a few times. The CDR3 coding sequence is TGTGCCAGCTCACCACCGACTAGGAACGAGCAGTACTTC. This sequence encodes CASSPPTRNEQYF. This chain joins TRBV18 and TRBJ2-7, with D possibly TRBD2 on 6 matching bases. The CDR3 length is 13 residues. In germline, CDR1 is KGHSH, CDR2 LQKENI. Trimming removed 0 bases from V and 5 bases from J, with 8 bases in between.

V usage is TRBV29-1 and J usage is TRBJ1-1; D ambiguous. This CDR3 contains 12 residues. CDR1 is SQVTM and CDR2 is ANQGSEA in the germline V gene. V lost 6 bases and J 2 bases, leaving 10 bases between the germline ends. In nucleotides, the CDR3 is TGCAGCGTGTCAAGGAGTAACACTGAAGCTTTCTTT. Protein: CSVSRSNTEAFF.

This clonotype was detected ten times or more. This sequence joins TRBV5-1 and TRBJ1-1; D is unresolved. The CDR3 totals 13 residues. The V end lost 3 bases, the J end lost 1 base, and 7 bases lay between the germline ends. Germline values: CDR1 SGHRS, CDR2 YFSETQ. In DNA, the CDR3 is TGCGCCAGCAGCTCCACAGCGAACACTGAAGCTTTCTTT. Protein product: CASSSTANTEAFF.

The chain couples TRBV4-3 to TRBJ2-7; D not resolved. Germline V CDR1 and CDR2: LGHNA, YSLEER. Trimming pared 1 base from V and 2 bases from J, leaving 15 bases between. The CDR3 loop spans 16 amino acids. CDR3 sequence reads: CASSQVGNDPTYEQYF. In nucleotides, the CDR3 is TGCGCCAGCAGCCAAGTGGGAAACGACCCGACCTACGAGCAGTACTTC.

At least ten counts were recorded for this clonotype. The chain links TRBV29-1 to TRBJ2-5; the D gene could be TRBD1 or TRBD2 (5 bases each). With 3 bases removed from V and 1 base from J, the gap between germline ends came to 9 bases. The CDR3 extends over 13 amino acids. CDR1 is SQVTM, CDR2 ANQGSEA, per germline. CDR3: CSVEGDAQETQYF. CDR3 sequence (DNA): TGCAGCGTTGAGGGGGACGCCCAAGAGACCCAGTACTTC.

This clonotype showed up many times. V gene TRBV9 combines with J gene TRBJ2-7; unclear D gene. This CDR3 spans 15 amino acids. Germline V gene data show CDR1 as SGDLS and CDR2 as YYNGEE. V lost 0 bases, J lost 4 bases, and 14 bases lay in between. CDR3 DNA sequence: TGTGCCAGCAGCGTAGAGGGCAGTCCAGGATACGAGCAGTACTTC. Translated: CASSVEGSPGYEQYF. Looking up the rest from reference TRBV9 and TRBJ2-7 gives the full variable domain: DSGVTQTPKHLITATGQRVTLRCSPRSGDLSVYWYQQSLDQGLQFLIQYYNGEERAKGNILERFSAQQFPDLHSELNLSSLELGDSALYFCASSVEGSPGYEQYFGPGTRLTVT.

This clonotype was counted only a few times. The CDR3 nucleotides are TGCGCCAGCAGTGAGTCGCCCAGGGTAAGAAGCGGCTACACCTTC. Its protein product is CASSESPRVRSGYTF. The rearrangement links TRBV10-2 to TRBJ1-2, with a tentative D call TRBD1 (5 bases). The CDR3 is made up of 15 amino acids. V lost 0 bases, J lost 8 bases, and 16 bases lay in between. From germline, CDR1 is WSHSY and CDR2 SAAADI.

The chain carries TRBV5-1 and TRBJ2-7, with 9 positions matching TRBD1. V gave up 3 bases and J gave up 4 bases; unmatched junction bases: 5. This CDR3 has 14 residues. Per the germline V gene, CDR1 is SGHRS and CDR2 is YFSETQ. The CDR3 loop reads CASSSTGGTYEQYF. CDR3 bases: TGCGCCAGCAGCTCGACAGGGGGAACTTACGAGCAGTACTTC.